The sequence of this TCR beta chain was determined in a study of CD8+ T cells in alopecia areata. As concerns this clone: Antigen: not known.

Study-level results: Scalp data also include sequences from resident alphabeta T cells of normal skin.

Sorted populations comprised CD4+ and CD8+ T cells obtained from PBMCs. Following RNA extraction, reverse transcription yielded cDNA that acted as the sequencing template. Measured with immunoSEQ multiplex PCR; TCRdb has only the in-frame clones, and not every one. The table lists 90,000 to 130,000 clones, around 59% of them singletons, with around a fifth in the top ten. Sequenced sample: CD8+ T cells sorted from blood. This receptor was identified in a human donor in good health.

The CDR3 here is CRPGLPRVQYF. The CDR3 DNA is TGCAGACCGGGACTCCCAAGGGTTCAGTACTTC. The chain carries TRBV20-1 and TRBJ2-4, with D perhaps matching TRBD2 (6 bases). Germline V gives CDR1 DFQATT, CDR2 SNEGSKA (reference sequence). The CDR3 length is 11 residues.